A single sample gave rise to the 25 T cell receptor beta chains below, sequenced in a study of Tregs in tolerant kidney transplant recipients. The method was immunoSEQ multiplex PCR; TCRdb's version includes in-frame clones alone and lacks a portion of them. The table lists over 50,000 clones, around 83% of them singletons. The sequencing sample was made of CD4+ T cells from blood. These receptor sequences come from a human donor in good health.

The chain has TRBV19 and TRBJ1-2; TRBD1 agrees at 9 bases. Germline loops: CDR1 LNHDA, CDR2 SQIVND (reference sequence). The CDR3 covers 15 residues. Trimming took 5 bases from V and 8 from J; bases not matched to a gene: 12. The CDR3 coding sequence is TGTGCCAGTAGTGTCACAGGGGGCGCAGAAGCAGGCTACACCTTC. It specifies CASSVTGGAEAGYTF.

The V gene is TRBV30, the J gene TRBJ1-4; 7 bases are a match to TRBD1. Per germline, CDR1 GTSNPN and CDR2 SVGIG (reference sequence). Losses at the gene ends were 2 bases for V and 8 bases for J; bases not matched to a gene: 14. This CDR3 spans 16 amino acids. The CDR3 sequence is CAWSCRGQDVVEKLFF. CDR3 nucleotide sequence: TGTGCCTGGAGTTGCCGAGGACAGGACGTCGTGGAAAAACTGTTTTTT. The full variable domain, with the rest looked up from reference TRBV30 and TRBJ1-4, is SQTIHQWPATLVQPVGSPLSLECTVEGTSNPNLYWYRQAAGRGLQLLFYSVGIGQISSEVPQNLSASRPQDRQFILSSKKLLLSDSGFYLCAWSCRGQDVVEKLFFGSGTQLSVL.

The V gene is TRBV25-1, the J gene TRBJ1-1; no definite D call. Trimming removed 4 bases at V and 5 bases at J, with 23 bases between. Germline CDR1 and CDR2: MGHDK and SYGVNS. The CDR3 consists of 17 residues. In DNA form, the CDR3 reads TGTGCCAGCAGTGTGAGGAGTCGGTCGTGGGTAGGGACTGAAGCTTTCTTT. It yields the protein CASSVRSRSWVGTEAFF.

The V and J genes are TRBV10-3 and TRBJ2-1, with 8 bases aligning to TRBD1. The germline gives CDR1 ENHRY, CDR2 SYGVKD. Trimming took 4 bases from V and 2 from J; bases not matched to a gene: 7. The CDR3 sequence is 16 residues long. The CDR3 DNA reads TGTGCCATCAGTGCCTCGACAGGGGAGGCCTACAATGAGCAGTTCTTC. Its translation: CAISASTGEAYNEQFF.

V gene TRBV6-1 combines with J gene TRBJ1-1, with TRBD1 identical over 7 bases. V lost 4 bases and J lost 1; bases outside the gene matches: 3. The length of the CDR3 is 14 residues. In germline, CDR1 is MNHNS, CDR2 SASEGT. CDR3 sequence (DNA): TGTGCCAGCAGTGGAGGGACAGCGAACACTGAAGCTTTCTTT. Translated, it gives CASSGGTANTEAFF.

The J gene is TRBJ1-2, the V gene TRBV7-2; D gene uncertain. CDR3 length: 12 residues. The germline V gene has CDR1 SGHTA and CDR2 FQGNSA. Between the trimmed V and J ends, which lost 1 base and 6 bases, there was a span of 6 bases. The CDR3 here is CASSLVQHGYTF. CDR3 nucleotide sequence: TGTGCCAGCAGCTTAGTACAGCATGGCTACACCTTC.

The chain has TRBV6-1 and TRBJ2-1; no clear D gene. CDR3 length: 14 amino acids. Germline loops: CDR1 MNHNS, CDR2 SASEGT. Trimming pared 0 bases from V and 4 bases from J, leaving 7 bases between. CDR3 bases: TGTGCCAGCAGTGAAGCGAAAGGGTACAATGAGCAGTTCTTC. This sequence encodes CASSEAKGYNEQFF.

This clone is labeled medium-sized. The chain carries TRBV9 and TRBJ2-2; a weak D match, TRBD2 (6 bases). Germline CDR1 and CDR2: SGDLS and YYNGEE. CDR3 length equals 15 residues. The V end was cut by 4 bases, the J end by 6 bases, with 16 bases between. CDR3 sequence: CASSPRLVWAGELFF. The CDR3, as DNA: TGTGCCAGCAGCCCGAGACTAGTATGGGCCGGGGAGCTGTTTTTT.

The chain has TRBV7-2 and TRBJ2-1; TRBD1 or TRBD2 may be the D gene (6 bases each). Per germline, CDR1 SGHTA and CDR2 FQGNSA. V shed 1 base and J shed 7 bases, with 14 bases lying between them. The CDR3 totals 15 residues. In DNA, the CDR3 is TGTGCCAGCAGCTTAGTGTGGGGGGCAGGGAATGAGCAGTTCTTC. As protein: CASSLVWGAGNEQFF.

CDR3 loop: CASSSRTGGEQYF. DNA for the CDR3: TGCGCCAGCAGCTCTAGGACAGGGGGTGAGCAGTACTTC. The genes are TRBV5-1 and TRBJ2-7, with TRBD1 identical over 10 bases. The CDR3 consists of 13 residues. Per germline, CDR1 SGHRS and CDR2 YFSETQ. Trimming at V came to 3 bases and at J to 7 bases, leaving 4 bases not matched to a gene.

This sequence joins TRBV19 and TRBJ1-3; 12 bases agree with TRBD1. This CDR3 is 19 amino acids long. V shed 4 bases and J 0 bases; nucleotides not matched to a gene: 10. Germline CDR1 LNHDA, CDR2 SQIVND (reference sequence). As DNA, the CDR3 is TGTGCCAGTAGTAGCCTATCCGGGACAGGGGGCATCTCTGGAAACACCATATATTTT. This codes for CASSSLSGTGGISGNTIYF.

This chain connects TRBV7-3 to TRBJ2-7; 10 bases align to TRBD1. This CDR3 has 14 amino acids. V dropped 1 base and J dropped 6; count of bases not matched to a gene: 3. Germline CDR1 and CDR2: SGHTA and FQGTGA. The CDR3 loop reads CASSLRGQGSEQYF. CDR3 in DNA: TGTGCCAGCAGCTTAAGGGGACAGGGGAGCGAGCAGTACTTC.

V gene TRBV4-2 combines with J gene TRBJ2-4; D not certain. Per the germline V gene, CDR1 is LGHNA and CDR2 is YNFKEQ. The CDR3 is 20 amino acids. V was clipped by 1 base and J by 0 bases, with 22 bases between them. This CDR3 reads CASSQGSGDSVYLAKNIQYF. The CDR3, as DNA: TGTGCCAGCAGCCAAGGATCGGGCGACTCCGTATACTTAGCCAAAAACATTCAGTACTTC.

The J gene is TRBJ2-1, the V gene TRBV6-1; TRBD2 matches 7 bases. Trimming took 0 bases from V and 9 from J; bases not matched to a gene: 8. Germline lookup yields CDR1 MNHNS and CDR2 SASEGT. This CDR3 comprises 15 residues. The CDR3: CASSEASGAIGEQFF. In DNA form, the CDR3 reads TGTGCCAGCAGTGAAGCGAGCGGGGCCATCGGTGAGCAGTTCTTC.

V usage is TRBV19 and J usage is TRBJ2-5; TRBD1 might be the D (7 bases). The CDR3 totals 18 residues. Germline V gives CDR1 LNHDA, CDR2 SQIVND (reference sequence). V lost 9 bases and J 5 bases, leaving 31 bases between the germline ends. The CDR3 loop is CASSEGARAVGPGETQYF. DNA for the CDR3: TGTGCCAGCTCGGAGGGGGCCCGAGCTGTCGGTCCCGGGGAGACCCAGTACTTC. Complete variable domain (other parts from reference TRBV19 and TRBJ2-5): DGGITQSPKYLFRKEGQNVTLSCEQNLNHDAMYWYRQDPGQGLRLIYYSQIVNDFQKGDIAEGYSVSREKKESFPLTVTSAQKNPTAFYLCASSEGARAVGPGETQYFGPGTRLLVL.

The chain joins TRBV4-1 to TRBJ1-5; 7 bases are shared with TRBD1. The CDR3 length is 14 residues. From germline, CDR1 is MGHRA and CDR2 YSYEKL. With 6 bases clipped from V and 4 bases from J, the junction kept 6 bases outside the gene matches. The CDR3 nucleotides are TGCGCCAGCAGTCGGGAACAGGGGAATCAGCCCCAGCATTTT. Translating gives CASSREQGNQPQHF.

The chain combines TRBV5-1 with TRBJ1-1; tentative D call: TRBD1 (5 bases). V was cut by 1 base and J by 5 bases, with 15 bases left in between. CDR3 length equals 15 residues. Germline CDR1 is SGHRS and CDR2 is YFSETQ. CDR3 sequence (DNA): TGCGCCAGCAGCTTGTTTCGGCAGGGTGATACTGAAGCTTTCTTT. Residues: CASSLFRQGDTEAFF.

V usage is TRBV18 and J usage is TRBJ1-1, with 7 bases lining up with TRBD1. The CDR3 consists of 14 residues. V lost 6 bases and J lost 5; bases outside the gene matches: 9. Germline-derived CDR1 and CDR2 are KGHSH and LQKENI. CDR3 in amino acids: CASSSSTGTTEAFF. CDR3 DNA: TGTGCCAGCTCTTCCTCGACAGGGACTACTGAAGCTTTCTTT.

The chain employs TRBV25-1 and TRBJ2-1; possibly TRBD1 for D (6 bases). Trimming cost V 5 bases and J 6 bases, with 14 bases left between them. CDR1 is MGHDK, CDR2 SYGVNS, per germline. The CDR3 contains 14 residues. CDR3 residues: CASSHRAYFNEQFF. CDR3 nucleotides: TGTGCCAGCAGTCACAGGGCCTATTTCAATGAGCAGTTCTTC. Complete variable domain (other parts from reference TRBV25-1 and TRBJ2-1): EADIYQTPRYLVIGTGKKITLECSQTMGHDKMYWYQQDPGMELHLIHYSYGVNSTEKGDLSSESTVSRIRTEHFPLTLESARPSHTSQYLCASSHRAYFNEQFFGPGTRLTVL.

The chain joins TRBV5-4 to TRBJ2-7, with 7 positions matching TRBD1. Germline assignment: CDR1 SGHNT and CDR2 YYREEE (reference sequence). CDR3 length: 15 residues. V lost 8 bases and J lost 2; bases outside the gene matches: 13. CDR3 DNA: TGTGCCAGTTCCCGACAGGGTATAGGGGCCTACGAGCAGTACTTC. Amino acids: CASSRQGIGAYEQYF.

This clone was recorded once. The CDR3 spells CASSLVGLAGGHEDTQYF. The CDR3 DNA reads as TGTGCCAGCAGCTTAGTGGGTCTAGCGGGAGGGCATGAAGATACGCAGTATTTT. V gene TRBV7-2 combines with J gene TRBJ2-3; 12 nucleotides agree with TRBD2. With V trimmed by 1 base and J by 5 bases, 10 bases remained unmatched. This CDR3 has 18 amino acids. CDR1 SGHTA and CDR2 FQGNSA come from the germline V gene.

The rearrangement joins TRBV11-2 to TRBJ2-4; tentative D call: TRBD2 (6 bases). Between the trimmed V and J ends, which lost 10 bases and 7 bases, there was a span of 23 bases. The germline CDR1 and CDR2 sequences are SGHAT and FQNNGV. This CDR3 has 15 amino acids. The CDR3 is CATGTPGAGGNIQYF. CDR3 bases: TGTGCCACCGGGACCCCTGGAGCGGGCGGGAACATTCAGTACTTC.

This chain joins TRBV4-1 and TRBJ1-4, with D perhaps TRBD1 (5 bases). The CDR3 consists of 15 residues. Germline assignment: CDR1 MGHRA and CDR2 YSYEKL. Trimming removed 4 bases from V and 8 bases from J, with 17 bases in between. The CDR3 sequence: CASSRGEGPWEKLFF. DNA for the CDR3: TGCGCCAGCAGCCGGGGGGAGGGTCCATGGGAAAAACTGTTTTTT.

The chain has TRBV5-1 and TRBJ1-6, with a weak D call TRBD1 (5 bases). V gave up 0 bases and J gave up 5 bases, with 6 bases separating them. There are 14 residues in the CDR3. Germline V gene lookup returns CDR1 SGHRS and CDR2 YFSETQ. CDR3 sequence reads: CASSLETDNSPLHF. The CDR3 DNA reads TGCGCCAGCAGCTTGGAGACAGATAATTCACCCCTCCACTTT.

The chain joins TRBV4-3 to TRBJ2-7; the match to TRBD2 covers 10 bases. The CDR3 is made up of 16 amino acids. Germline-derived CDR1 and CDR2 are LGHNA and YSLEER. With V trimmed by 0 bases and J by 3 bases, 5 bases remained unmatched. The CDR3 DNA reads TGCGCCAGCAGCCAAGAGGTGGCTAGCGGGAGCTACGAGCAGTACTTC. The encoded protein is CASSQEVASGSYEQYF.